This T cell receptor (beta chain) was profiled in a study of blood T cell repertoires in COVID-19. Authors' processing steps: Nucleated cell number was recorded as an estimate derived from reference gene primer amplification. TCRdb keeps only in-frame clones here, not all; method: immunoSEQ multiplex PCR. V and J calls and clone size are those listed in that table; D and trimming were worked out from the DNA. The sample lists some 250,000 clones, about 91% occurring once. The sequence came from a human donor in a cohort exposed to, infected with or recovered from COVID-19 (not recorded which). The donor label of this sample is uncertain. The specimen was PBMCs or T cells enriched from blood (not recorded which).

The CDR3 coding sequence is TGTGCCAGCAGCGGGGGACAGGGAGATAACGAGCAGTACTTC. Protein sequence: CASSGGQGDNEQYF. V and J are TRBV9 and TRBJ2-7, with 9 bases matching TRBD1. This CDR3 is 14 amino acids long. V trimming: 3 bases; J trimming: 5 bases; junction bases outside the gene matches: 6. Germline-derived CDR1 and CDR2 are SGDLS and YYNGEE.